The clone carrying this T cell receptor (beta chain) showed up just once. Its specificity is not known. These data are taken from a study of cytomegalovirus exposure and HLA in healthy donors. The study's findings and limits: The classifier was said to identify cytomegalovirus status with high specificity and sensitivity. Specificity for CMV antigens was confirmed in vitro for a few of the CMV-associated chains. While the bulk of TCR sequences proved rare, some public TCRs turned up in many donors.

The PCR was carried out with 60 Vbeta primers and 13 Jbeta primers. Produced via immunoSEQ multiplex PCR; TCRdb's table is partial and in-frame only. The table lists around 220,000 clones, roughly 84% of them singletons. This sequence was found in a girl aged 5-17 years in good health and CMV-seronegative. The source material was PBMCs.

CDR3 nucleotide sequence: TGTGCCAGCAGCTCTGAGACAGGGCCCTGGGAGCAGTACTTC. Amino acids: CASSSETGPWEQYF. The chain recombines TRBV5-4 with TRBJ2-7; 7 bases agree with TRBD1. Germline CDR1 SGHNT, CDR2 YYREEE (reference sequence). V gave up 3 bases and J gave up 7 bases; unmatched junction bases: 10. CDR3 length: 14 residues.